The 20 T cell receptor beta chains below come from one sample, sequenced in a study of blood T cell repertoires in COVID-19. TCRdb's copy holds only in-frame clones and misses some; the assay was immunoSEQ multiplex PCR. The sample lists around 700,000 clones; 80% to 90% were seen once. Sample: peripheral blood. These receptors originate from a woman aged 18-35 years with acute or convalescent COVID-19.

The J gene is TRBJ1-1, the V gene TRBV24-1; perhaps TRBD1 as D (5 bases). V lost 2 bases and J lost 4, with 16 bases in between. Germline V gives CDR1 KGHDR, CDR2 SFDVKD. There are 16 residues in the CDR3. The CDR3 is CATSDSPAKGPTEAFF. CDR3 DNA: TGTGCCACCAGTGATTCCCCCGCAAAGGGGCCCACTGAAGCTTTCTTT.

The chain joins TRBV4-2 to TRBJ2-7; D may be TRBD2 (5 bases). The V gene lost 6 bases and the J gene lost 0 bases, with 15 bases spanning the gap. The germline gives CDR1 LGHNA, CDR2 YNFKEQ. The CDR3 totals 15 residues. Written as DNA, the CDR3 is TGTGCCAGCAGGTTTGGTGGGAGCAGCTCCTACGAGCAGTACTTC. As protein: CASRFGGSSSYEQYF.

DNA of the CDR3: TGTGCCAGTAGTATATCCGGGACAGGGGTATACGAGCAGTACTTC. The encoded protein is CASSISGTGVYEQYF. The rearrangement joins TRBV19 to TRBJ2-7; 10 bases fit TRBD1. Trimming cost V 2 bases and J 4 bases; bases outside gene matches: 5. CDR3 length: 15 residues. In germline, CDR1 is LNHDA, CDR2 SQIVND (reference sequence). The variable domain in full, completed from reference TRBV19 and TRBJ2-7, reads DGGITQSPKYLFRKEGQNVTLSCEQNLNHDAMYWYRQDPGQGLRLIYYSQIVNDFQKGDIAEGYSVSREKKESFPLTVTSAQKNPTAFYLCASSISGTGVYEQYFGPGTRLTVT.

The CDR3 sequence is CASSQDLEGYHEQYF. The DNA for the CDR3 is TGCGCCAGCAGCCAAGATCTAGAGGGTTACCACGAGCAGTACTTC. The chain joins TRBV4-3 to TRBJ2-7; D perhaps matches TRBD2 (5 bases). Trimming removed 0 bases at V and 5 bases at J, with 14 bases between. The CDR3 is 15 amino acids. Germline CDR1 and CDR2: LGHNA and YSLEER.

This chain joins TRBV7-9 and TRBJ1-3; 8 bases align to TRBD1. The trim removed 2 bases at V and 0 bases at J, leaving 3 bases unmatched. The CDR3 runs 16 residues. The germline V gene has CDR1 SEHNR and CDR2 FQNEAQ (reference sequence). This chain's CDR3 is CASSLRQGSSGNTIYF. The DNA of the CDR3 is TGTGCCAGCAGCTTAAGACAGGGGAGCTCTGGAAACACCATATATTTT.

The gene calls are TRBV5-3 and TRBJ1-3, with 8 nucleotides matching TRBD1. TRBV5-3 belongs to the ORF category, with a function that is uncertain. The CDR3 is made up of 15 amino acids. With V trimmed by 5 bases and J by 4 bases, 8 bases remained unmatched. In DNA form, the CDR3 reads TGTGCCAGAAGAGATGACAGGGGTTCGGGAAACACCATATATTTT. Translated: CARRDDRGSGNTIYF.

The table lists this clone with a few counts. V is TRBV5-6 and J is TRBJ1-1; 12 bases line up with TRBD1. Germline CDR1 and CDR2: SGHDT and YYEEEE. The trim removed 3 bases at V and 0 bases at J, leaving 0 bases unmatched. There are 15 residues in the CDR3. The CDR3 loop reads CASSWDRGLNTEAFF. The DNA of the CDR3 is TGTGCCAGCAGCTGGGACAGGGGGCTGAACACTGAAGCTTTCTTT.

CDR3 DNA sequence: TGCAGCGTGGTGGACAGGGGGCTCGGCTACACCTTC. It encodes CSVVDRGLGYTF. The chain is built from TRBV29-1 and TRBJ1-2; 11 positions match TRBD1. Germline V gene lookup returns CDR1 SQVTM and CDR2 ANQGSEA. This CDR3 has 12 amino acids. V shed 6 bases and J 8 bases; nucleotides not matched to a gene: 5.

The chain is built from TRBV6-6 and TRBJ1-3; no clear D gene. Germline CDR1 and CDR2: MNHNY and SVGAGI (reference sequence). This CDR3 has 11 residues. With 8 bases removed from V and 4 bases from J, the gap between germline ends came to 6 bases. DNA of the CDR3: TGTGCCAGCGCTAGGGGAAACACCATATATTTT. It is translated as CASARGNTIYF.

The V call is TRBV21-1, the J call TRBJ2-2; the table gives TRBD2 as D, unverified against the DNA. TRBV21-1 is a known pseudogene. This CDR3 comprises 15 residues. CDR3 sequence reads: CASSKALLNTGELFF. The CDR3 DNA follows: TGTGCCAGCAGCAAAGCGCTCCTAAACACCGGGGAGCTGTTTTTT.

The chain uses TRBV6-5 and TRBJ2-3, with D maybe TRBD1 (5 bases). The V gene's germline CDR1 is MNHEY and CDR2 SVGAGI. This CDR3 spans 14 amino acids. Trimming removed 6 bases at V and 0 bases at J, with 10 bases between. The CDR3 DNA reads TGTGCCAGCAGCGACAGAGCTAGCACAGATACGCAGTATTTT. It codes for CASSDRASTDTQYF.

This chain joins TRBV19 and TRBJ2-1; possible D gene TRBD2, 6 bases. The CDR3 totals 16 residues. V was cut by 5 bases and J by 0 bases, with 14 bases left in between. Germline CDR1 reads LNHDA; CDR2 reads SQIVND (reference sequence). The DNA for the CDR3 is TGTGCCAGTAGTTGGGACTCCAGTTCCTCCTACAATGAGCAGTTCTTC. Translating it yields CASSWDSSSSYNEQFF.

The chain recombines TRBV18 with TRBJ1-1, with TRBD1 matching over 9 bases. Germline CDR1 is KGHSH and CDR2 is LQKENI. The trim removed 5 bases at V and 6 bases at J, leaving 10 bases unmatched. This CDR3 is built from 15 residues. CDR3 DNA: TGTGCCAGCTCATCCGGCACAGGGGGCGCTTCTGAAGCTTTCTTT. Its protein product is CASSSGTGGASEAFF.

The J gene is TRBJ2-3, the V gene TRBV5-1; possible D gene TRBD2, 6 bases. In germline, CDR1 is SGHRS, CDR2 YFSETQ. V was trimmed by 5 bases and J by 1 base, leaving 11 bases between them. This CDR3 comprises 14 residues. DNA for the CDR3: TGCGCCAGCAGGGAGGGCAGGGGCACAGATACGCAGTATTTT. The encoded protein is CASREGRGTDTQYF.

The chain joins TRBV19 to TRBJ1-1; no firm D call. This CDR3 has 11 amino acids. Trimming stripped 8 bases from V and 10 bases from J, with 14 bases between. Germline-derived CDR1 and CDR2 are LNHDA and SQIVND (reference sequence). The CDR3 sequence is CASSASGRAFF. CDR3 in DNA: TGTGCCAGTTCCGCCAGCGGGCGAGCTTTCTTT.

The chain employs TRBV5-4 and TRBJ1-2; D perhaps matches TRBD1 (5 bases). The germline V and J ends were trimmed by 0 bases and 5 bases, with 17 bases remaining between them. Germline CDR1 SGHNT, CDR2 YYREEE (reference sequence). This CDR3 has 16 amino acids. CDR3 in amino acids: CASSLDTVGRVYGYTF. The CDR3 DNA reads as TGTGCCAGCAGCTTGGATACGGTCGGCAGGGTGTATGGCTACACCTTC. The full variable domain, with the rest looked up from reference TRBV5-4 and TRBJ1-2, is ETGVTQSPTHLIKTRGQQVTLRCSSQSGHNTVSWYQQALGQGPQFIFQYYREEENGRGNFPPRFSGLQFPNYSSELNVNALELDDSALYLCASSLDTVGRVYGYTFGSGTRLTVV.

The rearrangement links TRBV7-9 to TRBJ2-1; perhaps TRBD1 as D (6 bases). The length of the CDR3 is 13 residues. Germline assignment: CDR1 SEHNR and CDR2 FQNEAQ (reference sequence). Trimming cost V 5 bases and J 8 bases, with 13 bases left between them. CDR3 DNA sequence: TGTGCCAGCAGCGGAAAACAGGGATATGAGCAGTTCTTC. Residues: CASSGKQGYEQFF. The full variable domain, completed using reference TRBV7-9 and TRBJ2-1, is DTGVSQNPRHKITKRGQNVTFRCDPISEHNRLYWYRQTLGQGPEFLTYFQNEAQLEKSRLLSDRFSAERPKGSFSTLEIQRTEQGDSAMYLCASSGKQGYEQFFGPGTRLTVL.

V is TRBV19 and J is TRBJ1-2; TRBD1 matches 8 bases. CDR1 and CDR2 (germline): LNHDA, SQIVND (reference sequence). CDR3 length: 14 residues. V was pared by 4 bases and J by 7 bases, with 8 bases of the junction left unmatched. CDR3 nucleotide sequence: TGTGCCAGTAGTACCCGGACAGGGAGGCCTGGCTACACCTTC. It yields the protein CASSTRTGRPGYTF. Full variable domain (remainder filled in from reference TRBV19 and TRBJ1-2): DGGITQSPKYLFRKEGQNVTLSCEQNLNHDAMYWYRQDPGQGLRLIYYSQIVNDFQKGDIAEGYSVSREKKESFPLTVTSAQKNPTAFYLCASSTRTGRPGYTFGSGTRLTVV.

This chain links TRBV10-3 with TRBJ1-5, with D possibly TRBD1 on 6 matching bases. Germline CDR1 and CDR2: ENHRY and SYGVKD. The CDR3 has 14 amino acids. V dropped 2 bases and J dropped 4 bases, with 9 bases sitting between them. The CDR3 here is CAISERGGNQPQHF. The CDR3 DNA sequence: TGTGCCATCAGTGAGAGGGGGGGAAATCAGCCCCAGCATTTT.

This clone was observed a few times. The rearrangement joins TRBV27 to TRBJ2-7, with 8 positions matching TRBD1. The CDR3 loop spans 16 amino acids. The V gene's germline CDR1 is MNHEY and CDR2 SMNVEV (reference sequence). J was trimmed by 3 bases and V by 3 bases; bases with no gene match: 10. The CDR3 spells CASSFFRGRGGYEQYF. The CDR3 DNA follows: TGTGCCAGCAGTTTTTTCAGGGGGCGGGGTGGCTACGAGCAGTACTTC.